This TCR beta chain was retrieved from a study of blood T cell repertoires in COVID-19 (dated by TCRdb to the early 2020s). Some background on the complete study: Collaborator samples came from the United States, Italy and Spain and covered acute and convalescent phases of COVID-19. The material from the prospective study consisted of cDNA or gDNA derived from T cells, B-cell-depleted T cells, or PBMCs. Subjects who had been exposed to COVID-19, were actively infected with it, or had recovered from it provided the deeply sampled blood TCRbeta repertoires that made up the dataset. The repertoires were made available in a free public database intended to serve as a resource for research on the immune response to SARS-CoV-2. Samples came from the ongoing ImmuneRACE study (first 160 participants) plus 1,254 subjects from 6 global collaborators. Sample metadata almost always included a de-identified subject ID, COVID-19 status, age in years and sex. Where available, HLA class I and class II types were taken from metadata supplied by the sample provider and were not determined by assay-based typing. What the authors observed across the whole study: Clinical and demographic metadata were provided uncurated, with the amount varying by source and participant.

Each collaborating institution followed its own protocols to collect whole blood in K2EDTA tubes. Collaborator samples were shipped for TCRbeta analysis as frozen whole blood, isolated PBMCs, or DNA extracted from either sample type. Counted from cysteine to phenylalanine, this CDR3 has 18 amino acids. The sequence is cut down to CDR3 DNA, 54 bases in frame from base 1. As encoded in the germline V gene, CDR1 is LGHNA while CDR2 is YNFKEQ. The germline V end is reduced by 0 bases and the J end by 0 bases; junction bases left unmatched: 7. TCRbeta CDR3 regions were amplified from genomic DNA using the immunoSEQ Assay, a bias-controlled multiplex PCR. For the original study's pipeline: Nucleated cell counts per sample were estimated from amplification of reference gene primers within the assay. To quantify the absolute abundance of each unique TCRbeta CDR3 rearrangement, sequence reads were collapsed and filtered. Productive Simpson clonality was computed per sample as the square root of Simpson's diversity index over productive rearrangements. As stored in TCRdb, this immuneACCESS dataset retains in-frame rearrangements with V and J assigned. A fraction of the clones does not appear; measured against another copy, unresolved V genes explain less than half of the discrepancy, and the remainder lacks a known reason. V and J calls and clone size are as listed in that table; D and trimming were resolved from the DNA. This sample comprises about 310,000 clones, around 90% of them detected only once. The ten largest clones add up to roughly 2.3% of the sample.

Of note for this clone: Its binding antigen is unknown. There are no base qualities to consult, and no much larger clone falls within one base.

The sequence was obtained from a man between 18 and 35 years old with active or convalescent COVID-19. The source material was peripheral blood. The rearranged chain carries TRBV4-2 and TRBJ2-3, with TRBD2 matching 9 junction bases. The nucleotides read TGTGCCAGCAGCCAAGATCCTGGTAGCGGGAGTAGCACAGATACGCAGTATTTT. Its translation is CASSQDPGSGSSTDTQYF.